The 20 T cell receptor beta chains in this list originate from one sample, sequenced in a study of T cell repertoires in cytomegalovirus infection. TCRdb reanalysed the reads using MiXCR and keeps one entry per CDR3 protein. Among hundreds of thousands of distinct CDR3 sequences listed, roughly 31% were seen once. No antigens are known for them. The sequencing used cultured CD8+ T cells from PBMCs, collected from culture after CMV antigen stimulation. The origin of the receptors is a human donor in good health (CMV status not recorded). Some clones in this sample may be carry-over from other donors' samples.

V is TRBV14 and J is TRBJ2-1, with D perhaps matching TRBD1 or TRBD2 (5 bases each). The CDR3 length is 13 residues. Germline values: CDR1 SGHDN, CDR2 FVKESK. Trimming took 3 bases from V and 7 from J, leaving 10 bases between them. This CDR3 reads CASSQGTVNEQFF. CDR3 bases: TGTGCCAGCAGCCAGGGGACGGTTAATGAGCAGTTCTTC.

The sample holds a few counts of this clonotype. The V gene is TRBV6-2 or TRBV6-3, the J gene TRBJ1-1; 7 bases agree with TRBD1. Germline loops: CDR1 MNHEY, CDR2 SVGEGT. The CDR3 is 16 amino acids. Unmatched junction bases numbered 9, after V lost 4 bases and J lost 1 base. CDR3 in DNA: TGTGCCAGCAGTTCCTTTGGGACAGTCAGGAACACTGAAGCTTTCTTT. It yields the protein CASSSFGTVRNTEAFF.

The V gene is TRBV10-3, the J gene TRBJ1-3; D remains unclear. Germline V lookup: CDR1 ENHRY, CDR2 SYGVKD. The V and J ends lost 7 bases and 0 bases respectively, with 1 base between them. The CDR3 sequence is 11 residues long. The CDR3 spells CAITSGNTIYF. CDR3 sequence (DNA): TGTGCCATCACCTCTGGAAACACCATATATTTT.

This clonotype was counted many times. The chain links TRBV7-8 to TRBJ1-2, with no clear D. The CDR3 loop spans 17 amino acids. Trimming stripped 1 base from V and 1 base from J, with 16 bases between. The germline CDR1 and CDR2 sequences are SGHVS and FQNEAQ. CDR3 sequence (DNA): TGTGCCAGCAGCTTAGTCAGGAAAGTAGACTTTAACTATGGCTACACCTTC. Translation: CASSLVRKVDFNYGYTF.

The genes are TRBV4-1 and TRBJ2-5, with D unclear. The CDR3 is 13 amino acids. V dropped 0 bases and J dropped 5 bases, with 7 bases sitting between them. Germline V gene lookup returns CDR1 MGHRA and CDR2 YSYEKL. The CDR3 sequence: CASSQELMETQYF. CDR3 nucleotide sequence: TGCGCCAGCAGCCAAGAATTGATGGAGACCCAGTACTTC.

This clonotype was seen only a few times. The chain links TRBV7-8 to TRBJ2-7; D possibly corresponds to TRBD1 (6 bases). Per germline, CDR1 SGHVS and CDR2 FQNEAQ. V lost 1 base and J 1 base, leaving 14 bases between the germline ends. CDR3 size: 16 residues. CDR3 sequence: CASSLVGPDSSYEQYF. Written as DNA, the CDR3 is TGTGCCAGCAGCTTAGTGGGCCCGGACAGTTCCTACGAGCAGTACTTC. Looking up the rest from reference TRBV7-8 and TRBJ2-7 gives the full variable domain: GAGVSQSPRYKVAKRGQDVALRCDPISGHVSLFWYQQALGQGPEFLTYFQNEAQLDKSGLPSDRFFAERPEGSVSTLKIQRTQQEDSAVYLCASSLVGPDSSYEQYFGPGTRLTVT.

There are a few counts of this clonotype. The V and J genes are TRBV13 and TRBJ2-7, with 7 bases that match TRBD2. V trimming: 5 bases; J trimming: 0 bases; junction bases outside the gene matches: 7. CDR1 is PRHDT, CDR2 FYEKMQ, per germline (reference sequence). The CDR3 runs 15 residues. The CDR3 nucleotides read TGTGCCAGCAGCCCCAGGGAGGGGCACTCCTACGAGCAGTACTTC. Its translation: CASSPREGHSYEQYF.

Note on this clonotype: A read error may explain this, as a much larger clone is one base away. V and J are TRBV6-1 and TRBJ2-7; D possibly uses TRBD1 or TRBD2 (6 bases each). Germline V gene sequence: CDR1 MNHNS, CDR2 SASEGT. The CDR3 is 14 amino acids. V gave up 9 bases and J gave up 2 bases, with 17 bases separating them. The CDR3 DNA is TGTGCCAGTAGCTATTGGGGGGCGGCCTACGAGCAGTACTTC. Translation gives CASSYWGAAYEQYF.

The chain combines TRBV19 with TRBJ1-5; a weak D match, TRBD1 (6 bases). V shed 6 bases and J shed 0 bases, with 12 bases lying between them. CDR3 size: 15 residues. Germline CDR1 reads LNHDA; CDR2 reads SQIVND (reference sequence). The CDR3, as DNA: TGTGCCAGTAGCTCCGCAGGGGATAGCAATCAGCCCCAGCATTTT. Its protein is CASSSAGDSNQPQHF.

The chain carries TRBV7-9 and TRBJ2-3; D unresolved. Per germline, CDR1 SEHNR and CDR2 FQNEAQ (reference sequence). Deletions cut 8 bases from V and 4 bases from J, with 7 bases between. This CDR3 comprises 11 residues. This CDR3 reads CASRLPDTQYF. In nucleotides, the CDR3 is TGTGCCAGCCGCCTCCCAGATACGCAGTATTTT.

This rearrangement joins TRBV6-5 to TRBJ1-1; 10 positions match TRBD1. The V segment lost 5 bases and the J segment 4 bases; nucleotides outside the gene matches: 13. Germline loops: CDR1 MNHEY, CDR2 SVGAGI. The CDR3 extends over 17 amino acids. CDR3 in amino acids: CASSLFPPGQGITEAFF. The CDR3 nucleotides are TGTGCCAGCAGTCTCTTCCCCCCGGGACAGGGGATCACTGAAGCTTTCTTT.

The V call is TRBV29-1, the J call TRBJ2-5; 7 bases are shared with TRBD1. V gave up 3 bases and J gave up 8 bases; unmatched junction bases: 9. Germline assignment: CDR1 SQVTM and CDR2 ANQGSEA. This CDR3 spans 13 amino acids. This CDR3 reads CSVDDRAPFTQYF. The CDR3 DNA sequence: TGCAGCGTTGATGACAGGGCCCCCTTTACCCAGTACTTC.

This clonotype was observed a handful of times. J is TRBJ1-1 and V is TRBV5-3; tentative D call: TRBD1 (5 bases). TRBV5-3 is known as an ORF, though its function is uncertain. Trimming removed 8 bases at V and 1 base at J, with 15 bases between. The CDR3 is made up of 14 amino acids. The CDR3 region has the DNA TGTGCCAGCAGATCAGGGACGGGGAACACTGAAGCTTTCTTT. Protein product: CASRSGTGNTEAFF.

The chain combines TRBV6-1 with TRBJ2-1, with D perhaps matching TRBD1 (6 bases). Germline loops: CDR1 MNHNS, CDR2 SASEGT. V lost 6 bases to trimming and J lost 5 bases, with 14 bases between them. The CDR3 loop spans 14 amino acids. CDR3 in amino acids: CASSLLSGDNEQFF. CDR3 sequence (DNA): TGTGCCAGCAGCCTCCTGTCAGGGGACAATGAGCAGTTCTTC.

The V call is TRBV25-1, the J call TRBJ1-2; no definite D call. The ends were cut back, 3 bases at V and 7 bases at J, with 18 bases in the middle. The CDR3 spans 15 residues. CDR1 and CDR2 (germline): MGHDK, SYGVNS. This chain's CDR3 is CASSESEHDRGGYTF. CDR3 DNA: TGTGCCAGCAGTGAGTCAGAGCACGACCGCGGTGGCTACACCTTC.

In its sample, this clonotype was seen a few times. The chain is built from TRBV7-9 and TRBJ1-2; no clear D gene. Germline CDR1 is SEHNR and CDR2 is FQNEAQ (reference sequence). V lost 8 bases to trimming and J lost 3 bases, with 10 bases between them. The CDR3 runs 12 residues. The CDR3 sequence is CASDVGDYGYTF. CDR3 DNA sequence: TGTGCCAGCGATGTGGGCGACTATGGCTACACCTTC.

This chain connects TRBV19 to TRBJ1-2, with unresolved D. The germline V and J ends were trimmed by 8 bases and 6 bases, with 7 bases remaining between them. The CDR3 runs 10 residues. In germline, CDR1 is LNHDA, CDR2 SQIVND (reference sequence). The CDR3 nucleotides read TGTGCCAGTCGGTATAATGGCTACACCTTC. Translation gives CASRYNGYTF.

This clonotype has more than one count but fewer than ten. The gene calls are TRBV6-5 and TRBJ2-2; no clear D. There are 17 residues in the CDR3. Deletions cut 1 base from V and 0 bases from J, with 12 bases between. Per germline, CDR1 MNHEY and CDR2 SVGAGI. The CDR3 sequence: CASSYYAQSANTGELFF. Written as DNA, the CDR3 is TGTGCCAGCAGTTACTACGCACAATCCGCGAACACCGGGGAGCTGTTTTTT.

The chain couples TRBV7-9 to TRBJ1-4; D remains ambiguous. The germline gives CDR1 SEHNR, CDR2 FQNEAQ (reference sequence). V lost 6 bases, J lost 4 bases, and 12 bases lay in between. The CDR3 is 14 residues long. For the CDR3, the DNA is TGTGCCAGCAGTGATTGGCAGTATAATGAAAAACTGTTTTTT. It translates to CASSDWQYNEKLFF.

This clonotype showed up many times. The chain recombines TRBV7-6 with TRBJ2-1; possibly TRBD1 for D (6 bases). The CDR3 consists of 17 residues. Trimming stripped 4 bases from V and 0 bases from J, with 16 bases between. Germline loops: CDR1 SGHVS, CDR2 FNYEAQ. DNA for the CDR3: TGTGCCAGCAGCTACCTGACAGGACCTAGCTCCTACAATGAGCAGTTCTTC. Protein product: CASSYLTGPSSYNEQFF.